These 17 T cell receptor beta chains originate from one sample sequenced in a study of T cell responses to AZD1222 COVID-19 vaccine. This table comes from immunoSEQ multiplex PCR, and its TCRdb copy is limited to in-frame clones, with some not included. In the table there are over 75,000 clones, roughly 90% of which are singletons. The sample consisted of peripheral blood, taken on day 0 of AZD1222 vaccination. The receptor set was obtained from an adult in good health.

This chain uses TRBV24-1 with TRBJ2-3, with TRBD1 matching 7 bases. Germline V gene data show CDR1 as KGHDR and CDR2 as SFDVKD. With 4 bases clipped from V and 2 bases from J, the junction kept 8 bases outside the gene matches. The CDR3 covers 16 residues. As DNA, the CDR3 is TGTGCCACCAGTGAGCGTGGACAGGCCGACACAGATACGCAGTATTTT. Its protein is CATSERGQADTDTQYF.

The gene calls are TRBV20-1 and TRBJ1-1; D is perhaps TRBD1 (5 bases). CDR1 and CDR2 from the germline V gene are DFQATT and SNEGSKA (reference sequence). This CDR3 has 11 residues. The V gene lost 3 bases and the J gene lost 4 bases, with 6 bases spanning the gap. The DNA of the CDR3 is TGCAGTGCTAGCCAGGGCACTGAAGCTTTCTTT. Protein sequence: CSASQGTEAFF.

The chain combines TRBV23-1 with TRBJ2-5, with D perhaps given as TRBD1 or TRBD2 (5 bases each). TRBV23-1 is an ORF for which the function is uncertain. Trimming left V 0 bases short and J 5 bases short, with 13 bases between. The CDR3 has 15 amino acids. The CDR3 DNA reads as TGCGCCAGCAGTCAATCGGGGGAGATGGGGGAGACCCAGTACTTC. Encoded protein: CASSQSGEMGETQYF.

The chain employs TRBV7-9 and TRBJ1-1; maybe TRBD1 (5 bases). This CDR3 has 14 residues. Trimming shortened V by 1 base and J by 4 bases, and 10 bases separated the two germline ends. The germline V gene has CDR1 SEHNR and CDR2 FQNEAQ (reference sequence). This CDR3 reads CASSLVSQGTEAFF. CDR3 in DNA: TGTGCCAGCAGCTTAGTCTCCCAGGGCACTGAAGCTTTCTTT.

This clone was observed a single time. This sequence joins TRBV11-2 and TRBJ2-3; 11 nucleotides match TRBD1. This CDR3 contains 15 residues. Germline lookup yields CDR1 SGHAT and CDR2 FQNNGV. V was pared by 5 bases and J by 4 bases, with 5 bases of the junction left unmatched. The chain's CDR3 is CASSTGQGAADTQYF. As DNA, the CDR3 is TGTGCCAGCAGCACCGGACAGGGGGCGGCAGATACGCAGTATTTT.

In DNA, the CDR3 is TGTGCCAGTCCCATGGGACTAGTCCAGGATGAGCAGTTCTTC. It translates to CASPMGLVQDEQFF. V and J are TRBV6-5 and TRBJ2-1, with TRBD2 matching over 8 bases. Germline values: CDR1 MNHEY, CDR2 SVGAGI. This CDR3 has 14 residues. V was pared by 9 bases and J by 8 bases, with 12 bases of the junction left unmatched.

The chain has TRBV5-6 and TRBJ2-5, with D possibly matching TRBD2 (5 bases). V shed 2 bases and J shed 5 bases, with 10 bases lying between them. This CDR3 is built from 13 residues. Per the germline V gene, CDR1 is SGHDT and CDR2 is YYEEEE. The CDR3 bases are TGTGCCAGCAGCTTCGGACCGGGGGAGACCCAGTACTTC. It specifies CASSFGPGETQYF. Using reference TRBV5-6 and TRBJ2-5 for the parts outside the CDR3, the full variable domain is DAGVTQSPTHLIKTRGQQVTLRCSPKSGHDTVSWYQQALGQGPQFIFQYYEEEERQRGNFPDRFSGHQFPNYSSELNVNALLLGDSALYLCASSFGPGETQYFGPGTRLLVL.

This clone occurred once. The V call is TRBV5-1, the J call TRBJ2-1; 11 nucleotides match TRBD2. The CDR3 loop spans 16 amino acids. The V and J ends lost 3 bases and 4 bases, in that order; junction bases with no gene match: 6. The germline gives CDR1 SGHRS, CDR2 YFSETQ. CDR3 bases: TGCGCCAGCAGCTCAAATAGCGGGGGGGTTTACAATGAGCAGTTCTTC. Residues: CASSSNSGGVYNEQFF.

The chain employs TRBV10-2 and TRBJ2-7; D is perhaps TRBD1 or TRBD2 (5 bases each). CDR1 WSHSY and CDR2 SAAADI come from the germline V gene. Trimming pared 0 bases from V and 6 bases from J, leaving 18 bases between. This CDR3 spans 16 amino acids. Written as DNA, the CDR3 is TGCGCCAGCAGTGAGTCGAATGTCGGGGCCTGGGGCGAGCAGTACTTC. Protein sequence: CASSESNVGAWGEQYF.

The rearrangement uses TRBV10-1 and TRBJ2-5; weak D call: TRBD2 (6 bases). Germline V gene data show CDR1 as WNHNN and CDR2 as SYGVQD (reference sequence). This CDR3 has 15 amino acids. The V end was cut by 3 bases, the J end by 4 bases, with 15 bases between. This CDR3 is CASSEAGAGRETQYF. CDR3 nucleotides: TGCGCCAGCAGTGAAGCAGGCGCGGGGAGAGAGACCCAGTACTTC.

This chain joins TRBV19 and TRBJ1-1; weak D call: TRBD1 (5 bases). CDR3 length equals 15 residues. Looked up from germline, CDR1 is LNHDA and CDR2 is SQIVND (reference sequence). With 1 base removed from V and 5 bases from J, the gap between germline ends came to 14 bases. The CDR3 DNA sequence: TGTGCCAGTAGTATAGGAGGTTTCCAGGGAACTGAAGCTTTCTTT. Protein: CASSIGGFQGTEAFF.

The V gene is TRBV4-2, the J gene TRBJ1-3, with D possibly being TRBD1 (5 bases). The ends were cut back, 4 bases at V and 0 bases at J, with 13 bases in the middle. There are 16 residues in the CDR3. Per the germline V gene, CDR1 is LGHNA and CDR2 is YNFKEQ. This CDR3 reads CASSPPRGSSGNTIYF. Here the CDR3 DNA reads TGTGCCAGCAGCCCCCCAAGGGGCAGCTCTGGAAACACCATATATTTT.

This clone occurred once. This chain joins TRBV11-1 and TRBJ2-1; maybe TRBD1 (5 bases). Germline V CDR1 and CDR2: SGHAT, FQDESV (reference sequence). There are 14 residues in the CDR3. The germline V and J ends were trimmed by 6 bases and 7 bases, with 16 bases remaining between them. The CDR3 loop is CASRGQGSRNEQFF. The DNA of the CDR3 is TGTGCCAGCAGGGGGCAGGGTAGTAGAAATGAGCAGTTCTTC.

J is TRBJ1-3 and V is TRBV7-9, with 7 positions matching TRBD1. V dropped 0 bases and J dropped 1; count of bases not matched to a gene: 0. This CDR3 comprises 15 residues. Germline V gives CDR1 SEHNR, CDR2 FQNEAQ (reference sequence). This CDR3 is CASSLAGQSGNTIYF. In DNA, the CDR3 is TGTGCCAGCAGCTTAGCGGGACAGTCTGGAAACACCATATATTTT.

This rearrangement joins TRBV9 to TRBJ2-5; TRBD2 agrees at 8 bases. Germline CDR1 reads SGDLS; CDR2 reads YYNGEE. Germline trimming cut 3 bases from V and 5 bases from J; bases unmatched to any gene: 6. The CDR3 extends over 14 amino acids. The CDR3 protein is CASSARTSSETQYF. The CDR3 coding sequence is TGTGCCAGCAGCGCAAGGACTAGCTCGGAGACCCAGTACTTC.

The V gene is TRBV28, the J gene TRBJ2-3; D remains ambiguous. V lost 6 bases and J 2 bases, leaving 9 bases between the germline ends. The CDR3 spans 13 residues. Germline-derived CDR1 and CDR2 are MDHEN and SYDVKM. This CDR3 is CASSHPNTDTQYF. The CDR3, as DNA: TGTGCCAGCAGCCACCCCAACACAGATACGCAGTATTTT. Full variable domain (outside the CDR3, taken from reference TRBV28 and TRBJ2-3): DVKVTQSSRYLVKRTGEKVFLECVQDMDHENMFWYRQDPGLGLRLIYFSYDVKMKEKGDIPEGYSVSREKKERFSLILESASTNQTSMYLCASSHPNTDTQYFGPGTRLTVL.

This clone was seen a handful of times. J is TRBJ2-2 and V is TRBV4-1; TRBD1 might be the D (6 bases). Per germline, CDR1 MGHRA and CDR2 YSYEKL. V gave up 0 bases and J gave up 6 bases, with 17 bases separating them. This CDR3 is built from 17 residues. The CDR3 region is CASSQDPSRGWAGELFF. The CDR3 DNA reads TGCGCCAGCAGCCAAGACCCGTCCAGGGGATGGGCCGGGGAGCTGTTTTTT.